One and the same sample provided the 4 T cell receptor beta chains below, sequenced in a study of blood T cell repertoires in COVID-19. Only in-frame clones appear in the TCRdb table, and some are missing; sequencing was by immunoSEQ multiplex PCR. The sample shows around 250,000 clones, roughly four fifths of them seen only once. The sequencing sample was made of peripheral blood. The receptors shown here come from a young woman with acute or convalescent COVID-19.

The CDR3 loop is CASSSFEGVGNTIYF. The CDR3 DNA reads as TGTGCCAGCAGCTCATTCGAGGGAGTTGGAAACACCATATATTTT. This chain links TRBV11-3 with TRBJ1-3; the D is unclear. Trimming took 4 bases from V and 3 from J, leaving 13 bases between them. Per germline, CDR1 SGHNT and CDR2 YENEEA. CDR3 length: 15 residues. Based on the CDR3 plus reference TRBV11-3 and TRBJ1-3, the full variable domain is EAGVVQSPRYKIIEKKQPVAFWCNPISGHNTLYWYLQNLGQGPELLIRYENEEAVDDSQLPKDRFSAERLKGVDSTLKIQPAELGDSAVYLCASSSFEGVGNTIYFGEGSWLTVV.

The chain combines TRBV14 with TRBJ2-5; TRBD2 might be the D (5 bases). Germline V CDR1 and CDR2: SGHDN, FVKESK. V lost 1 base and J 3 bases, leaving 15 bases between the germline ends. The CDR3 contains 16 residues. The CDR3 DNA reads as TGTGCCAGCAGCCAAGCTATCACCGGACTCAAAGAGACCCAGTACTTC. This gives the protein CASSQAITGLKETQYF.

V and J are TRBV21-1 and TRBJ1-2; whether TRBD1, the table's D call, matches the DNA was not checked. TRBV21-1 is assigned pseudogene status. CDR3 length: 15 amino acids. The CDR3 protein is CASSNPDRDPYGYTF. The CDR3, as DNA: TGTGCCAGCAGCAATCCGGACAGGGACCCCTATGGCTACACCTTC.

V gene TRBV6-2 or TRBV6-3 combines with J gene TRBJ1-1; unclear D gene. Germline V gene data show CDR1 as MNHEY and CDR2 as SVGEGT. V lost 0 bases and J 10 bases, leaving 12 bases between the germline ends. CDR3 length: 13 amino acids. CDR3 sequence reads: CASSYSGVLAAFF. CDR3 bases: TGTGCCAGCAGTTACTCAGGAGTGTTGGCAGCTTTCTTT.